Presented here are 28 T cell receptor beta chains from one specimen sequenced in a study of CXCR3-negative and CXCR3-positive naive CD8 T cells. The method, 5' RACE with UMI labels, was used to prepare the TRB cDNA libraries. Reanalyzing the 5' RACE reads, TCRdb keeps one entry per CDR3 protein, without DNA. This table holds just over 60,000 distinct CDR3 sequences. Source material: naive CXCR3- CD8+ T cells from blood. Subset described: CD45RO-CCR7+CD27+CD95- naive CD8+ T cells lacking CXCR3 (TNR3-). The receptors stem from a human donor in good health. Some clones in this sample may be carry-over from other donors' samples.

The chain has TRBV15 and TRBJ2-1; the TCRdb call, TRBD2, lacks DNA for checking. This CDR3 spans 15 amino acids. Looked up from germline, CDR1 is LNHNV and CDR2 is YYDKDF (reference sequence). This CDR3 reads CATSSGAGEGNEQFF.

V gene TRBV5-1 combines with J gene TRBJ2-7; TCRdb's assignment of TRBD1 cannot be checked, as there is no DNA. The CDR3 consists of 13 residues. The V gene's germline CDR1 is SGHRS and CDR2 YFSETQ. This chain's CDR3 is CASSPGQSYEQYF.

The rearrangement uses TRBV28 and TRBJ2-2. This CDR3 is built from 16 residues. Germline V gene sequence: CDR1 MDHEN, CDR2 SYDVKM. This chain's CDR3 is CASSLLHYANTGELFF.

The V gene is TRBV12-5, the J gene TRBJ2-1; TCRdb's D call, TRBD1, is unchecked because there is no DNA. CDR3 length: 14 amino acids. From germline, CDR1 is LGHNT and CDR2 FRNRAP. The CDR3: CASGRGGTYNEQFF.

The gene calls are TRBV6-5 and TRBJ2-3. This CDR3 has 13 amino acids. CDR1 MNHEY and CDR2 SVGAGI come from the germline V gene. CDR3 region: CASSYSGTDTQYF.

The V gene is TRBV11-3, the J gene TRBJ2-5; the TRBD2 assignment by TCRdb is unverifiable without DNA. Per germline, CDR1 SGHNT and CDR2 YENEEA. The CDR3 is 17 residues long. The CDR3 region is CASSLDLQQRLVETQYF.

The chain couples TRBV7-9 to TRBJ1-1; TCRdb selects TRBD1, and the lack of DNA leaves this call unchecked. There are 13 residues in the CDR3. The germline CDR1 and CDR2 sequences are SEHNR and FQNEAQ (reference sequence). The CDR3 sequence: CASSLSGDTEAFF. The full variable domain, rest sourced from reference TRBV7-9 and TRBJ1-1, is DTGVSQNPRHKITKRGQNVTFRCDPISEHNRLYWYRQTLGQGPEFLTYFQNEAQLEKSRLLSDRFSAERPKGSFSTLEIQRTEQGDSAMYLCASSLSGDTEAFFGQGTRLTVV.

The J gene is TRBJ2-7, the V gene TRBV10-2. The length of the CDR3 is 11 residues. Germline V CDR1 and CDR2: WSHSY, SAAADI. CDR3 loop: CASSDPYEQYF.

V and J are TRBV28 and TRBJ2-7; TCRdb indicates TRBD1, and absent DNA this call remains unverified. The CDR3 consists of 13 residues. CDR1 is MDHEN, CDR2 SYDVKM, per germline. CDR3 amino acids: CASSLQDRGEQYF.

The rearrangement uses TRBV5-1 and TRBJ2-7; TCRdb gives TRBD1 as the D gene, but with no DNA this cannot be confirmed. CDR3 size: 13 residues. Germline CDR1 is SGHRS and CDR2 is YFSETQ. CDR3 amino acids: CASSLERGDEQYF.

This sequence joins TRBV4-3 and TRBJ1-6. The CDR3 length is 16 residues. The germline V gene encodes CDR1 LGHNA and CDR2 YSLEER. This CDR3 reads CASSQDRSELDSPLHF.

V and J are TRBV28 and TRBJ2-7; the TRBD2 assignment by TCRdb is unverifiable without DNA. The V gene's germline CDR1 is MDHEN and CDR2 SYDVKM. The CDR3 has 18 amino acids. This CDR3 reads CASSLAPGSGRAGHEQYF.

The V gene is TRBV29-1, the J gene TRBJ2-1; without DNA, the TCRdb call of TRBD1 cannot be checked. The CDR3 spans 14 residues. Germline CDR1 and CDR2: SQVTM and ANQGSEA. CDR3 sequence reads: CSVYGPGGHNEQFF.

The rearrangement joins TRBV13 to TRBJ2-5; as DNA is missing, the TRBD1 call by TCRdb cannot be tested. Germline-derived CDR1 and CDR2 are PRHDT and FYEKMQ (reference sequence). This CDR3 has 16 amino acids. The CDR3 loop is CASSPRSRTFQETQYF.

This chain connects TRBV6-5 to TRBJ1-1. CDR1 is MNHEY, CDR2 SVGAGI, per germline. This CDR3 is built from 12 residues. The CDR3 loop is CASWIGGTEAFF.

The chain has TRBV7-9 and TRBJ2-7. From germline, CDR1 is SEHNR and CDR2 FQNEAQ (reference sequence). This CDR3 has 14 residues. The CDR3 is CASSTLEQSYEQYF.

The J gene is TRBJ2-7, the V gene TRBV28; TCRdb returns TRBD1, unconfirmable since there is no DNA. This CDR3 region has 11 residues. CDR1 MDHEN and CDR2 SYDVKM come from the germline V gene. CDR3 sequence reads: CALSTGNEQYF.

V gene TRBV25-1 combines with J gene TRBJ1-2; TCRdb selects TRBD1, and the lack of DNA leaves this call unchecked. Per the germline V gene, CDR1 is MGHDK and CDR2 is SYGVNS. The CDR3 covers 15 residues. The chain's CDR3 is CASSAPRGRSYGYTF.

The genes are TRBV5-1 and TRBJ2-2; absent DNA, TCRdb's TRBD1 call cannot be checked. The CDR3 consists of 15 residues. Germline CDR1 is SGHRS and CDR2 is YFSETQ. CDR3 sequence reads: CASSLRQGRDGELFF.

The CDR3 protein is CASSYSGTSGGYQETQYF. J is TRBJ2-5 and V is TRBV6-6; TCRdb returns TRBD2, unconfirmable since there is no DNA. Germline V gene data show CDR1 as MNHNY and CDR2 as SVGAGI (reference sequence). The length of the CDR3 is 18 residues.

This chain links TRBV25-1 with TRBJ1-1; there is no DNA to check the TCRdb D call of TRBD1. The CDR3 runs to 15 residues. Germline CDR1 reads MGHDK; CDR2 reads SYGVNS. The CDR3 protein is CASSDPRTMNTEAFF.

The chain uses TRBV7-2 and TRBJ2-7. This CDR3 has 14 amino acids. Germline assignment: CDR1 SGHTA and CDR2 FQGNSA. The CDR3 loop reads CASSLLAGTYEQYF.

The V gene is TRBV20-1, the J gene TRBJ2-7; TCRdb outputs TRBD2, but without DNA this stays unchecked. The CDR3 runs 15 residues. Per germline, CDR1 DFQATT and CDR2 SNEGSKA (reference sequence). The CDR3 sequence: CSARDSEGTIYEQYF.

V and J are TRBV4-2 and TRBJ2-2; the TCRdb D gene call, TRBD2, has no DNA to confirm it. The CDR3 has 16 amino acids. The germline gives CDR1 LGHNA, CDR2 YNFKEQ. The CDR3 protein is CASSRSLAGNTGELFF.

V is TRBV29-1 and J is TRBJ2-1; TCRdb designates TRBD1, a call that cannot be tested without DNA. The CDR3 is 13 amino acids. Germline CDR1 is SQVTM and CDR2 is ANQGSEA. The CDR3 reads CSDRTSSYNEQFF.

The chain carries TRBV5-1 and TRBJ2-2; no DNA is available, so the TRBD1 call from TCRdb remains unchecked. There are 15 residues in the CDR3. The germline V gene encodes CDR1 SGHRS and CDR2 YFSETQ. This chain's CDR3 is CASSFQQGHAGELFF.

The chain recombines TRBV19 with TRBJ1-5. The CDR3 spans 14 residues. Germline CDR1 and CDR2: LNHDA and SQIVND (reference sequence). The CDR3 protein is CASKDGNSNQPQHF. Complete variable domain (other parts from reference TRBV19 and TRBJ1-5): DGGITQSPKYLFRKEGQNVTLSCEQNLNHDAMYWYRQDPGQGLRLIYYSQIVNDFQKGDIAEGYSVSREKKESFPLTVTSAQKNPTAFYLCASKDGNSNQPQHFGDGTRLSIL.

This chain joins TRBV6-5 and TRBJ2-5; the TCRdb D gene call, TRBD1, has no DNA to confirm it. The CDR3 is 16 amino acids. Germline V gene data show CDR1 as MNHEY and CDR2 as SVGAGI. CDR3 region: CASSYSYTRVGETQYF.